Listed below are T cell receptor beta chains from one sample, sequenced in a study of graft-versus-host responses after intestinal transplantation. TCRdb's table, derived via immunoSEQ multiplex PCR, lists solely in-frame clones and lacks some. Seen here are 75,000 to 100,000 clones, around 91% observed once, and the top ten hold approximately 0.18%. These TCRs' antigens remain unknown. This specimen was unstimulated CD4+ T cells sorted from spleen or lymph node cells, taken before transplant. The receptors originated from a human donor who was the organ donor for an intestinal transplant. The CDR3 runs from the conserved cysteine through the conserved F or W. Fields, in order: V gene, clone size, D gene, J gene, CDR3 protein, CDR3 DNA. A D gene is named only where the DNA matches it firmly. Some rows mark clone size as missing; the rest say once, few, many or name a class of expanded clone.

TRBV6-5	NA	NA	TRBJ1-3	CASRIGFSGNTIYF	TGTGCCAGCAGGATCGGTTTCTCTGGAAACACCATATATTTT
TRBV10-3	NA	TRBD1	TRBJ1-1	CAIRTFGTGNTEAFF	TGTGCCATCAGGACCTTTGGGACAGGGAACACTGAAGCTTTCTTT
TRBV7-2	NA	NA	TRBJ1-6	CASSLRIMADSPLHF	TGTGCCAGCAGCTTGAGGATCATGGCCGATTCACCCCTCCACTTT
TRBV30	once	TRBD1	TRBJ2-4	CAWSVGQVVPKNIQYF	TGTGCCTGGAGTGTAGGACAGGTAGTACCCAAAAACATTCAGTACTTC
TRBV5-6	NA	NA	TRBJ2-3	CASSLRQGAGVFGTQYF	TGTGCCAGCAGCTTGCGGCAGGGGGCGGGGGTTTTTGGTACGCAGTATTTT
TRBV5-6	once	TRBD1	TRBJ2-7	CASSLTRDRYSYEQYF	TGTGCCAGCAGCTTAACCCGGGACAGGTACTCCTACGAGCAGTACTTC
TRBV7-3	NA	NA	TRBJ1-3	CASSLTPGLEGNTIYF	TGTGCCAGCAGCTTAACTCCAGGCCTGGAAGGAAACACCATATATTTT
TRBV28	NA	NA	TRBJ1-2	CASTANYGYTF	TGTGCCAGCACAGCTAACTATGGCTACACCTTC
TRBV5-1	NA	NA	TRBJ2-1	CASSLAPSGGEQFF	TGCGCCAGCAGCTTGGCCCCTAGTGGAGGTGAGCAGTTCTTC
TRBV7-9	NA	NA	TRBJ1-2	CASRGGSSSYGYTF	TGTGCCAGCAGGGGGGGATCCTCCTCCTATGGCTACACCTTC
TRBV7-6	NA	TRBD2	TRBJ2-5	CASSPSGAQETQYF	TGTGCCAGCAGCCCGAGCGGGGCCCAAGAGACCCAGTACTTC
TRBV10-3	NA	NA	TRBJ1-2	CAISELSANYGYTF	TGTGCCATCAGTGAGCTGTCAGCTAACTATGGCTACACCTTC
TRBV7-3	NA	TRBD1	TRBJ1-2	CASSLNRGLDGYTF	TGTGCCAGCAGCTTAAACAGGGGGCTGGATGGCTACACCTTC
TRBV18	NA	TRBD2	TRBJ2-5	CASSPKRGQETQYF	TGTGCCAGCTCACCAAAGCGGGGCCAAGAGACCCAGTACTTC
TRBV7-2	NA	NA	TRBJ2-7	CASSSIYRRAGRSSYEQYF	TGTGCCAGCAGCTCCATTTATAGGCGGGCAGGCCGGAGCTCCTACGAGCAGTACTTC
TRBV27	NA	NA	TRBJ2-2	CASNRLTGPGELFF	TGTGCCAGCAACCGACTTACAGGGCCCGGGGAGCTGTTTTTT
TRBV10-3	NA	TRBD1	TRBJ2-5	CAISTGGQETQYF	TGTGCCATCAGTACAGGGGGGCAAGAGACCCAGTACTTC
TRBV9	NA	NA	TRBJ2-7	CASSVVGEPGSEQYF	TGTGCCAGCAGCGTAGTTGGGGAGCCCGGGAGCGAGCAGTACTTC
TRBV5-1	once	NA	TRBJ2-2	CASQGRENTGELFF	TGCGCCAGCCAGGGCAGGGAAAACACCGGGGAGCTGTTTTTT
TRBV27	NA	NA	TRBJ2-2	CASSLSTGTGELFF	TGTGCCAGCAGTTTATCTACAGGGACCGGGGAGCTGTTTTTT